What follows are 6 T cell receptor beta chains derived from one specimen sequenced in a study of T cells in localized non-small cell lung cancer. Assay used: immunoSEQ multiplex PCR; TCRdb lists only in-frame clones, some missing. The sample comprises nearly 25,000 clones, approximately 86% of which are singletons, and roughly 5.9% rests with the top ten. The sample in question was peripheral blood, obtained before any cancer treatment. These TCRs come from a male donor aged 60 or older with stage II squamous cell lung carcinoma.

J is TRBJ1-1 and V is TRBV28; D is unclear. The CDR3 has 15 amino acids. Germline loops: CDR1 MDHEN, CDR2 SYDVKM. The V end was cut by 5 bases, the J end by 4 bases, with 17 bases between. The CDR3 nucleotides read TGTGCCAGCAGTCTCCCCGGGAGGGTCGGCACTGAAGCTTTCTTT. It is translated as CASSLPGRVGTEAFF.

The chain has TRBV2 and TRBJ1-2; 8 positions match TRBD1. Germline CDR1 and CDR2: SNHLY and FYNNEI. The CDR3 covers 14 residues. Unmatched junction bases numbered 7, after V lost 6 bases and J lost 4 bases. The CDR3 region has the DNA TGTGCCAGCAGATCCGGGACAGGTAGCTATGGCTACACCTTC. It yields the protein CASRSGTGSYGYTF.

J is TRBJ2-3 and V is TRBV27; 8 bases align to TRBD2. The CDR3 is 17 amino acids. The J segment lost 0 bases and the V segment lost 5 bases, leaving 10 bases of the junction unmatched. Per the germline V gene, CDR1 is MNHEY and CDR2 is SMNVEV (reference sequence). The CDR3 bases are TGTGCCAGCAGTGGGGCGGGAGGTAGCGGGAGCACAGATACGCAGTATTTT. It encodes CASSGAGGSGSTDTQYF.

This clone has only one observation. Germline is not matched at one junction end, which may reflect a read error. The V call is TRBV2, the J call TRBJ1-1; D might be TRBD1 (5 bases). The CDR3 covers 13 residues. Per the germline V gene, CDR1 is SNHLY and CDR2 is FYNNEI. CDR3 residues: CASRMGVNIEAFF. Written as DNA, the CDR3 is TGTGCCAGCAGAATGGGGGTGAACATTGAAGCTTTCTTT.

J is TRBJ1-5 and V is TRBV7-9; TRBD1 agrees at 7 bases. The V gene end was trimmed by 1 base and the J gene end by 4 bases; junction bases not matched to a gene: 4. There are 15 residues in the CDR3. CDR1 SEHNR and CDR2 FQNEAQ come from the germline V gene (reference sequence). CDR3: CASSLGTGANQPQHF. The CDR3 nucleotides are TGTGCCAGCAGCTTAGGCACAGGGGCAAATCAGCCCCAGCATTTT.

The V and J genes are TRBV6-5 and TRBJ1-1; D is perhaps TRBD1 (6 bases). Germline V gene data show CDR1 as MNHEY and CDR2 as SVGAGI. Deletions cut 6 bases from V and 4 bases from J, with 12 bases between. The CDR3 spans 13 residues. CDR3 DNA: TGTGCCAGCAGGCCGGGGGGCGGCACTGAAGCTTTCTTT. It translates to CASRPGGGTEAFF.